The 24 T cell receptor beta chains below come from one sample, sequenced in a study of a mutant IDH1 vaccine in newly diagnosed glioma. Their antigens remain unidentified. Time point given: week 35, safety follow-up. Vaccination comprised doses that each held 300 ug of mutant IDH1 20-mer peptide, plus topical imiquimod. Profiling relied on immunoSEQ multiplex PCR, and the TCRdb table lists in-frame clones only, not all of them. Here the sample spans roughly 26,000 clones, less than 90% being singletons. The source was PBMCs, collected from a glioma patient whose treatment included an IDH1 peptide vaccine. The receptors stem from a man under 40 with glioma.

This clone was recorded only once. The CDR3 here is CASSPGLVGLPQHF. In DNA, the CDR3 is TGTGCCAGTAGCCCGGGGCTTGTAGGGCTGCCCCAGCATTTT. The chain carries TRBV19 and TRBJ1-5; TRBD1 is a possible D gene (5 bases). With 6 bases removed from V and 9 bases from J, the gap between germline ends came to 18 bases. In germline, CDR1 is LNHDA, CDR2 SQIVND (reference sequence). The CDR3 spans 14 residues.

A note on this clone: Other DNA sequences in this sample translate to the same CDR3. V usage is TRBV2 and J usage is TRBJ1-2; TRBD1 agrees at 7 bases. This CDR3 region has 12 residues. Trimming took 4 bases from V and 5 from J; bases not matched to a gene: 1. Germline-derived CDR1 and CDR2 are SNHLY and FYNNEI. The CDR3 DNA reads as TGTGCCAGCAGTGGACAGGGTTATGGCTACACCTTC. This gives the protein CASSGQGYGYTF.

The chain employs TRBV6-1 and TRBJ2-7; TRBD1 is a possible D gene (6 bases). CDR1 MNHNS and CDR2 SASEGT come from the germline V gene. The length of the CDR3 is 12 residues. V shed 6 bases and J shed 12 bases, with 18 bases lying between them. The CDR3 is CASSGETGIAYF. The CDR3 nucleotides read TGTGCCAGCAGCGGAGAGACAGGCATTGCGTACTTC.

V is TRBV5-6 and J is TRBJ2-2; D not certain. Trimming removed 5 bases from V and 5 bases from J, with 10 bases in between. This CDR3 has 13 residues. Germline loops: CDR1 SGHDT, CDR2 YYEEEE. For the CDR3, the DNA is TGTGCCAGCAGTCATGACCCTACCGGGGAGCTGTTTTTT. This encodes CASSHDPTGELFF.

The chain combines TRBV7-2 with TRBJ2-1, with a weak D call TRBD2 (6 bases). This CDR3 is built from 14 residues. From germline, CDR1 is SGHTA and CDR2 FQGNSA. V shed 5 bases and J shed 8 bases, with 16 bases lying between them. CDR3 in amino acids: CASSAEARDDEQFF. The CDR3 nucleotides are TGTGCCAGCAGCGCTGAAGCGCGGGACGATGAGCAGTTCTTC.

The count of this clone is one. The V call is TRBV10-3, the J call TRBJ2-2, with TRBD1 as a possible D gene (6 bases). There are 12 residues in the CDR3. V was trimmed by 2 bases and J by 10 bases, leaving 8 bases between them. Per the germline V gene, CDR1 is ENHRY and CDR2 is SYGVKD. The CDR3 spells CAISEGGEELFF. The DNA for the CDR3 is TGTGCCATCAGTGAGGGGGGCGAGGAGCTGTTTTTT.

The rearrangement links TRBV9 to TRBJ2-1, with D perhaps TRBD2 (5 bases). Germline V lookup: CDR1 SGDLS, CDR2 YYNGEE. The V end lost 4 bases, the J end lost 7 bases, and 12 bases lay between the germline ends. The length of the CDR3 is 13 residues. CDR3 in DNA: TGTGCCAGCAGCTCCGGGAAGACAAATGAGCAGTTCTTC. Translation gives CASSSGKTNEQFF.

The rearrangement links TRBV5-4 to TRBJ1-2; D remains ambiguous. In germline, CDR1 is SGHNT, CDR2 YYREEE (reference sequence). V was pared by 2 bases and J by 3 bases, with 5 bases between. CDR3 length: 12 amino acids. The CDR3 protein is CASSLRHYGYTF. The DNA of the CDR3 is TGTGCCAGCAGCTTAAGGCACTATGGCTACACCTTC.

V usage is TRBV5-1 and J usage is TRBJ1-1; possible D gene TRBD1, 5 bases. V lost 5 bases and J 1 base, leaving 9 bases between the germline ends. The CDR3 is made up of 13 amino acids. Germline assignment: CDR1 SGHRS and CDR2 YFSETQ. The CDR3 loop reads CASRGLRNTEAFF. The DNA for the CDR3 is TGCGCCAGCAGGGGGCTTAGGAACACTGAAGCTTTCTTT.

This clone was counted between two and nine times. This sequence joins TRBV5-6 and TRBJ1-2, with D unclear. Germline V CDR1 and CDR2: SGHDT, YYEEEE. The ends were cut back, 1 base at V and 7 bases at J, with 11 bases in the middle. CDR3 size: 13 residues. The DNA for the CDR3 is TGTGCCAGCAGCTTGCCCAGCTCTCTTGGCTACACCTTC. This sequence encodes CASSLPSSLGYTF.

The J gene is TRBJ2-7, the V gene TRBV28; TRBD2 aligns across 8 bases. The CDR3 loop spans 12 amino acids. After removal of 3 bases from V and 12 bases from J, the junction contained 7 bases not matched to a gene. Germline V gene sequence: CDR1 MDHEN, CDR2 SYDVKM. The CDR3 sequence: CASSFGVAGPYF. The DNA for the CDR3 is TGTGCCAGCAGTTTCGGAGTAGCGGGACCGTACTTC. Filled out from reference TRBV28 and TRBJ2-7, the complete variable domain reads DVKVTQSSRYLVKRTGEKVFLECVQDMDHENMFWYRQDPGLGLRLIYFSYDVKMKEKGDIPEGYSVSREKKERFSLILESASTNQTSMYLCASSFGVAGPYFGPGTRLTVT.

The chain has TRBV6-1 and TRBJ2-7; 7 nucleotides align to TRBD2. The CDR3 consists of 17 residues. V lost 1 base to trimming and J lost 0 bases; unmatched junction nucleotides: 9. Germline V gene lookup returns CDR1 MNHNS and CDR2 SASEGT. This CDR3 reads CASSEEVAGISSYEQYF. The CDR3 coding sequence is TGTGCCAGCAGTGAAGAGGTAGCGGGTATATCCTCCTACGAGCAGTACTTC.

The CDR3 DNA reads as TGTGCCTGGAGTGTGAGCTCTGGGGCCAACGTCCTGACTTTC. Encoded protein: CAWSVSSGANVLTF. The chain links TRBV30 to TRBJ2-6; D is ambiguous. Germline V gene lookup returns CDR1 GTSNPN and CDR2 SVGIG (reference sequence). CDR3 length: 14 amino acids. The V end was cut by 0 bases, the J end by 0 bases, with 3 bases between.

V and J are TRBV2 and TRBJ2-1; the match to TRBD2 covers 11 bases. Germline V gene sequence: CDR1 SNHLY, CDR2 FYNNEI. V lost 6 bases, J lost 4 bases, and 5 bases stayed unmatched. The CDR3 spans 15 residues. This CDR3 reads CASSPTSGVYNEQFF. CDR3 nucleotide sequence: TGTGCCAGCAGCCCGACTAGCGGGGTTTACAATGAGCAGTTCTTC.

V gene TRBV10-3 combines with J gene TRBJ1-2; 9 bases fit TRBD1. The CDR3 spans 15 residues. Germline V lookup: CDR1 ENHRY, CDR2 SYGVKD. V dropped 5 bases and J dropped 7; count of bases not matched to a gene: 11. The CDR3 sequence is CAISFGTGFGFGYTF. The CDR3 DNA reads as TGTGCCATCAGTTTCGGGACAGGGTTTGGTTTTGGCTACACCTTC.

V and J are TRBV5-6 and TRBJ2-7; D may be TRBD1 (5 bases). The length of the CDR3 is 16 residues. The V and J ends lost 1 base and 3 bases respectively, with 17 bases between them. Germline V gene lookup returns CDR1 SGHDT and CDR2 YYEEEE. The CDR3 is CASSLQRGGRDYEQYF. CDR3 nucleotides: TGTGCCAGCAGCTTGCAGCGTGGTGGCAGGGACTACGAGCAGTACTTC.

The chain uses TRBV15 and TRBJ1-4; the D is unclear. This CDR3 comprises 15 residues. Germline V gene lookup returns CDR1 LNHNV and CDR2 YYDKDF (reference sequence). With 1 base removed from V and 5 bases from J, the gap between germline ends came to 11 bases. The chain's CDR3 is CATSRVARMNEKLFF. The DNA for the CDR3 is TGTGCCACCAGCAGAGTGGCCAGGATGAATGAAAAACTGTTTTTT.

CDR3 bases: TGCGCCAGCAGCCAAGCTGACAGGGGAGTGAACACTGAAGCTTTCTTT. As protein: CASSQADRGVNTEAFF. The V call is TRBV4-3, the J call TRBJ1-1; TRBD1 matches at 8 bases. CDR1 LGHNA and CDR2 YSLEER come from the germline V gene. This CDR3 comprises 16 residues. V shed 1 base, J shed 0 bases, and the junction held 4 bases outside the gene matches.

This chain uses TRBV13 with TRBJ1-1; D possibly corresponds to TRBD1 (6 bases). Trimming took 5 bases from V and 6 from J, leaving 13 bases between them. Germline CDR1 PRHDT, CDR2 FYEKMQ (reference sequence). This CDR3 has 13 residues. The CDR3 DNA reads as TGTGCCAGCAGCATTTTGACAGGTCCTGAAGCTTTCTTT. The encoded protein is CASSILTGPEAFF.

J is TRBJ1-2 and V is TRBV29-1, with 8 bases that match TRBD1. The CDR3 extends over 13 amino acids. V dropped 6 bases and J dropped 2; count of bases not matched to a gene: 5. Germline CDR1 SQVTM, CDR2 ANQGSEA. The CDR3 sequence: CSVWDRRNYGYTF. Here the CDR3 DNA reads TGCAGCGTATGGGACAGGAGAAACTATGGCTACACCTTC.

CDR3 sequence (DNA): TGTGCCAGCAGCGTCAGCGGGAGGCAAGAGACCCAGTACTTC. Translated, it gives CASSVSGRQETQYF. The J gene is TRBJ2-5, the V gene TRBV13, with 9 positions matching TRBD2. The germline V gene has CDR1 PRHDT and CDR2 FYEKMQ (reference sequence). Unmatched junction bases numbered 3, after V lost 5 bases and J lost 2 bases. This CDR3 is built from 14 residues.

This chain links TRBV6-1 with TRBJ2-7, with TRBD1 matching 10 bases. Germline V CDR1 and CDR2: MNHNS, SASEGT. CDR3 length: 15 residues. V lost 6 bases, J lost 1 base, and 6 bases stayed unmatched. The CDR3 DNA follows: TGTGCCAGCAGATTGGACAGGGGGAGTTCCTACGAGCAGTACTTC. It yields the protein CASRLDRGSSYEQYF.

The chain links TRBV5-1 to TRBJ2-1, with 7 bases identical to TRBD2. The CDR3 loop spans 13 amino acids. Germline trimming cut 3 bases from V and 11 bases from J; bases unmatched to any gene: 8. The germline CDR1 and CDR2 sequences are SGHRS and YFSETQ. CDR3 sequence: CASSSTTSAKQFF. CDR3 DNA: TGCGCCAGCAGCTCTACCACTAGCGCAAAGCAGTTCTTC.

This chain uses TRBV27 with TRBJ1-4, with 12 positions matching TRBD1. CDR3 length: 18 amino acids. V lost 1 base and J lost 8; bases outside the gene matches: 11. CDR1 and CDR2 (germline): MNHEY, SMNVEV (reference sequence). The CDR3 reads CASSLFSGQGASWEKLFF. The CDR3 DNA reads TGTGCCAGCAGTTTATTTTCGGGACAGGGGGCATCTTGGGAAAAACTGTTTTTT.